The sample holds one count of the clone carrying this TCR beta chain. The entry originates in a study of blood T cell repertoires in COVID-19. Study-level background: The analysed material was cDNA or gDNA that came from T cells, B-cell-depleted T cells, or PBMCs.

Clones were sequenced by immunoSEQ multiplex PCR, and TCRdb holds only the in-frame ones, with some missing. The sample holds approximately 390,000 clones, around nine tenths seen once. The CDR3 runs 15 residues. Germline-derived CDR1 and CDR2 are SEHNR and FQNEAQ (reference sequence). Trimming took off 2 bases at V and 3 bases at J, with 11 bases between the two ends. The sample comprised PBMCs or T cells enriched from blood (not recorded which). The clonotype comes from a woman between 50 and 59 years old who had recovered from COVID-19. V usage is TRBV7-9 and J usage is TRBJ1-3, with D uncertain. In DNA, the CDR3 is TGTGCCAGCAGCTTACGAGGGCTAGGTGGAAACACCATATATTTT. It codes for CASSLRGLGGNTIYF.